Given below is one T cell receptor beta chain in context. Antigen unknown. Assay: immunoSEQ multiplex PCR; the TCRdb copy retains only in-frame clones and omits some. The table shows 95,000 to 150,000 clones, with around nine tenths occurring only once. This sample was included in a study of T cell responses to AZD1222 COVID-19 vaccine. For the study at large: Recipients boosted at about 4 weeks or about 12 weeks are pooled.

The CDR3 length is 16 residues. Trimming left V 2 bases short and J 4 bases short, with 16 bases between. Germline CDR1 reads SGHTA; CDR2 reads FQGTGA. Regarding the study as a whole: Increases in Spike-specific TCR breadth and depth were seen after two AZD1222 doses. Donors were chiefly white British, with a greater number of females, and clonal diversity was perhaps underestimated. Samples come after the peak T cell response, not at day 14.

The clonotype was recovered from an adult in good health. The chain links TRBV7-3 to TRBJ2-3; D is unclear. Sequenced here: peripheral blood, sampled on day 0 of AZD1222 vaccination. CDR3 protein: CASSLWVGSDADTQYF. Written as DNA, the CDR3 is TGTGCCAGCAGCTTATGGGTTGGGTCAGACGCAGATACGCAGTATTTT.